The 7 T cell receptor beta chains below all came from one sample that was sequenced in a study of cytomegalovirus exposure and HLA in healthy donors. The primer mix had 60 Vbeta and 13 Jbeta primers. Assay used: immunoSEQ multiplex PCR; TCRdb lists only in-frame clones, some missing. Of about 160,000 clones listed, 65% to 90% are singletons. The sample comprised PBMCs. The origin of the receptors is a man in his fifties in good health and CMV-seropositive.

V gene TRBV7-3 combines with J gene TRBJ1-2; D is unclear. Germline lookup yields CDR1 SGHTA and CDR2 FQGTGA. The length of the CDR3 is 12 residues. V was trimmed by 5 bases and J by 8 bases, leaving 12 bases between them. CDR3 in DNA: TGTGCCAGCAGCCCGAGAGAGGGAGGCTACACCTTC. Its translation: CASSPREGGYTF.

The chain employs TRBV9 and TRBJ1-1; D gene unclear. CDR1 SGDLS and CDR2 YYNGEE come from the germline V gene. There are 12 residues in the CDR3. Trimming pared 3 bases from V and 3 bases from J, leaving 6 bases between. The CDR3 loop reads CASSGPDTEAFF. CDR3 nucleotide sequence: TGTGCCAGCAGCGGTCCCGACACTGAAGCTTTCTTT.

The rearrangement links TRBV2 to TRBJ2-7; 7 nucleotides align to TRBD1. The germline CDR1 and CDR2 sequences are SNHLY and FYNNEI. There are 14 residues in the CDR3. J was trimmed by 3 bases and V by 1 base; bases with no gene match: 3. CDR3 coding DNA: TGTGCCAGCAGTGAAGGACAGGGAGTCTACGAGCAGTACTTC. Its translation is CASSEGQGVYEQYF. The entire variable domain, with the rest obtained from reference TRBV2 and TRBJ2-7, is as follows: EPEVTQTPSHQVTQMGQEVILRCVPISNHLYFYWYRQILGQKVEFLVSFYNNEISEKSEIFDDQFSVERPDGSNFTLKIRSTKLEDSAMYFCASSEGQGVYEQYFGPGTRLTVT.

The CDR3 DNA is TGTGCCAGCAGCCCGCCCGGGACAGCATTGAACACTGAAGCTTTCTTT. The encoded protein is CASSPPGTALNTEAFF. The chain is built from TRBV14 and TRBJ1-1, with 7 bases lining up with TRBD1. The germline gives CDR1 SGHDN, CDR2 FVKESK. V lost 4 bases, J lost 0 bases, and 8 bases stayed unmatched. The CDR3 contains 16 residues.

The chain is built from TRBV2 and TRBJ2-1, with D maybe TRBD1 (5 bases). The germline CDR1 and CDR2 sequences are SNHLY and FYNNEI. With 0 bases removed from V and 7 bases from J, the gap between germline ends came to 16 bases. This CDR3 has 16 amino acids. The CDR3 DNA is TGTGCCAGCAGTGAAGCGATTATGGAAGGGGCGAATGAGCAGTTCTTC. Amino acid sequence: CASSEAIMEGANEQFF.

This clone was observed at least ten times. This rearrangement joins TRBV28 to TRBJ1-1, with 9 positions matching TRBD1. Germline CDR1 MDHEN, CDR2 SYDVKM. The V segment lost 5 bases and the J segment 5 bases; nucleotides outside the gene matches: 12. The CDR3 contains 16 residues. The CDR3 DNA reads as TGTGCCAGCAGTACTCAACAGGGGGCTTCGGGGACTGAAGCTTTCTTT. Its translation: CASSTQQGASGTEAFF.

This chain uses TRBV27 with TRBJ2-1; the match to TRBD2 covers 10 bases. This CDR3 is built from 16 residues. The V segment lost 5 bases and the J segment 8 bases; nucleotides outside the gene matches: 12. In germline, CDR1 is MNHEY, CDR2 SMNVEV (reference sequence). For the CDR3, the DNA is TGTGCCAGCAGTGGGTCGGAGCGGGAGGGCTGGGATGAGCAGTTCTTC. This sequence encodes CASSGSEREGWDEQFF.